These 13 T cell receptor beta chains were sequenced from one sample in a study of cytomegalovirus exposure and HLA in healthy donors. Method: immunoSEQ multiplex PCR; TCRdb's copy keeps in-frame clones and lacks some. Here the sample spans around 180,000 clones, approximately 84% being singletons. The sample consisted of PBMCs. All receptors derive from a man between 18 and 29 years old in good health and CMV-seropositive.

The rearrangement uses TRBV2 and TRBJ2-1; D possibly corresponds to TRBD2 (5 bases). V lost 6 bases and J lost 5, with 17 bases in between. Germline CDR1 SNHLY, CDR2 FYNNEI. The CDR3 is 15 residues long. The CDR3 is CASSAIMGSNNEQFF. DNA of the CDR3: TGTGCCAGCAGCGCCATAATGGGGAGTAACAATGAGCAGTTCTTC.

The gene calls are TRBV27 and TRBJ2-1; TRBD2 agrees at 8 bases. Looked up from germline, CDR1 is MNHEY and CDR2 is SMNVEV (reference sequence). The CDR3 runs 17 residues. The junction had 10 bases not matched to a gene; V was cut back by 6 bases and J by 0 bases. The CDR3 region has the DNA TGTGCCAGCAGGATAGCGGGACTCTTGAGCTCCTACAATGAGCAGTTCTTC. It is translated as CASRIAGLLSSYNEQFF.

This rearrangement joins TRBV2 to TRBJ1-3, with D hard to call. V was clipped by 4 bases and J by 3 bases, with 10 bases between them. Germline lookup yields CDR1 SNHLY and CDR2 FYNNEI. This CDR3 is 14 amino acids long. CDR3 protein: CASSGGGDGNTIYF. In nucleotides, the CDR3 is TGTGCCAGCAGTGGCGGCGGCGATGGAAACACCATATATTTT. The full variable domain, in which reference TRBV2 and TRBJ1-3 provide the parts outside the CDR3, is EPEVTQTPSHQVTQMGQEVILRCVPISNHLYFYWYRQILGQKVEFLVSFYNNEISEKSEIFDDQFSVERPDGSNFTLKIRSTKLEDSAMYFCASSGGGDGNTIYFGEGSWLTVV.

This clone has only a few counts. V and J are TRBV29-1 and TRBJ1-1, with 7 bases fitting TRBD1. Germline lookup yields CDR1 SQVTM and CDR2 ANQGSEA. The CDR3 extends over 13 amino acids. V gave up 5 bases and J gave up 1 base; unmatched junction bases: 4. CDR3 protein: CSVLGTANTEAFF. The DNA of the CDR3 is TGCAGCGTTCTAGGGACAGCGAACACTGAAGCTTTCTTT.

The CDR3 nucleotides are TGTGCCAGCAGCCAAGAAGGAGCGGGAGCGTGGAACAATGAGCAGTTCTTC. This sequence encodes CASSQEGAGAWNNEQFF. The chain recombines TRBV4-2 with TRBJ2-1; 8 bases are a match to TRBD2. The CDR3 sequence is 17 residues long. Per the germline V gene, CDR1 is LGHNA and CDR2 is YNFKEQ. V trimming: 0 bases; J trimming: 5 bases; junction bases outside the gene matches: 9.

V and J are TRBV6-1 and TRBJ2-3; D remains ambiguous. Trimming shortened V by 4 bases and J by 4 bases, and 9 bases separated the two germline ends. The CDR3 has 13 residues. Germline V gene lookup returns CDR1 MNHNS and CDR2 SASEGT. CDR3 sequence (DNA): TGTGCCAGCAGTGTATCACAAGCAGATACGCAGTATTTT. It codes for CASSVSQADTQYF.

The genes are TRBV4-2 and TRBJ2-4, with TRBD2 as a possible D gene (5 bases). Trimming stripped 5 bases from V and 0 bases from J, with 8 bases between. Germline CDR1 is LGHNA and CDR2 is YNFKEQ. The CDR3 is made up of 14 amino acids. CDR3 coding DNA: TGTGCCAGCAGCGACTACTTAGCCAAAAACATTCAGTACTTC. It translates to CASSDYLAKNIQYF.

This rearrangement joins TRBV19 to TRBJ1-2; 7 bases align to TRBD1. CDR3 length: 16 residues. J was trimmed by 0 bases and V by 3 bases; bases with no gene match: 7. Germline V gene sequence: CDR1 LNHDA, CDR2 SQIVND (reference sequence). The CDR3 DNA is TGTGCCAGTAGTATGCAGGACAGGCCGGCTAACTATGGCTACACCTTC. It encodes CASSMQDRPANYGYTF.

The chain couples TRBV4-2 to TRBJ2-7; D perhaps matches TRBD2 (5 bases). The CDR3 consists of 12 residues. Looked up from germline, CDR1 is LGHNA and CDR2 is YNFKEQ. With 5 bases removed from V and 5 bases from J, the gap between germline ends came to 10 bases. The CDR3 coding sequence is TGTGCCAGCAGCAAGAGGGCCCACGAGCAGTACTTC. This sequence encodes CASSKRAHEQYF.

V gene TRBV11-2 combines with J gene TRBJ2-5; 7 bases line up with TRBD1. V was pared by 8 bases and J by 2 bases, with 11 bases of the junction left unmatched. The CDR3 length is 15 residues. The germline CDR1 and CDR2 sequences are SGHAT and FQNNGV. The CDR3 DNA reads TGTGCCAGCGGCCTTTGGGACAGTCCGCAAGAGACCCAGTACTTC. This codes for CASGLWDSPQETQYF.

The chain joins TRBV5-1 to TRBJ1-5; D remains unclear. This CDR3 spans 13 amino acids. CDR1 and CDR2 from the germline V gene are SGHRS and YFSETQ. Trimming removed 1 base at V and 4 bases at J, with 6 bases between. The CDR3 loop is CASSLWANQPQHF. The CDR3 DNA is TGCGCCAGCAGCTTGTGGGCAAATCAGCCCCAGCATTTT.

The chain carries TRBV18 and TRBJ1-4; D unresolved. The germline V gene has CDR1 KGHSH and CDR2 LQKENI. The V end lost 2 bases, the J end lost 5 bases, and 12 bases lay between the germline ends. CDR3 length: 15 amino acids. Here the CDR3 reads CASSPVSTRNEKLFF. In DNA, the CDR3 is TGTGCCAGCTCACCAGTATCAACGAGGAATGAAAAACTGTTTTTT.

The genes are TRBV7-9 and TRBJ2-7, with D maybe TRBD2 (5 bases). The V and J ends lost 5 bases and 6 bases respectively, with 11 bases between them. The CDR3 sequence is 12 residues long. Germline V lookup: CDR1 SEHNR, CDR2 FQNEAQ (reference sequence). As DNA, the CDR3 is TGTGCCAGCAGCCTGACGGGAATCGAGCAGTACTTC. Translating it yields CASSLTGIEQYF.